This TCR beta chain was retrieved from a study of blood T cell repertoires in COVID-19. Sequencing was performed with immunoSEQ multiplex PCR; in TCRdb, only in-frame clones are kept and a portion is missing. This table has about 280,000 clones, around 85% appearing once. The table lists this clone with a count of one. This CDR3 has 14 amino acids. The V and J ends lost 2 bases and 2 bases, in that order; junction bases with no gene match: 0. Germline loops: CDR1 ENHRY, CDR2 SYGVKD. The chain links TRBV10-3 to TRBJ1-2; 9 bases fit TRBD1. This clonotype was sampled from a middle-aged woman who had recovered from COVID-19. Sequences were obtained from PBMCs or T cells enriched from blood (not recorded which). The CDR3 nucleotides read TGTGCCATCAGTGAGGGGACAGGGAACTATGGCTACACCTTC. It yields the protein CAISEGTGNYGYTF.